This T cell receptor (beta chain) originates from a study of blood T cell repertoires in COVID-19. Profiling relied on immunoSEQ multiplex PCR, and the TCRdb table lists in-frame clones only, not all of them. Of about 120,000 clones listed, around 90% were seen once; the top ten hold 4.6%. Germline CDR1 SGHNT, CDR2 YYREEE (reference sequence). CDR3 size: 15 residues. The germline V and J ends were trimmed by 4 bases and 3 bases, with 13 bases remaining between them. The sample taken for sequencing was peripheral blood. The receptor's source is a woman aged 45-65 years with acute or convalescent COVID-19. The rearrangement joins TRBV5-4 to TRBJ2-2, with D possibly being TRBD1 (5 bases). CDR3 sequence (DNA): TGTGCCAGCAGCCCCGATCAGGGATACACCGGGGAGCTGTTTTTT. Its translation: CASSPDQGYTGELFF.